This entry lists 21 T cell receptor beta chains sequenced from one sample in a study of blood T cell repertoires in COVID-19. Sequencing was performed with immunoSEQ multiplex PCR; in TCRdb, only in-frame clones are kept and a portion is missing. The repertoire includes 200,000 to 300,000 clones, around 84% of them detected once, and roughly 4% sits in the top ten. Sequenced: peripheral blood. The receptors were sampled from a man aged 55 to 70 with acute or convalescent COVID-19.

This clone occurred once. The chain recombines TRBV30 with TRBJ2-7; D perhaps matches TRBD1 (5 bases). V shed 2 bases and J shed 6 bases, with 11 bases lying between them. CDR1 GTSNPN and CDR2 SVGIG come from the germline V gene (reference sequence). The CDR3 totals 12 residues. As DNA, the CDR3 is TGTGCCTGGAGTCATCAGGGAACCGAGCAGTACTTC. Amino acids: CAWSHQGTEQYF.

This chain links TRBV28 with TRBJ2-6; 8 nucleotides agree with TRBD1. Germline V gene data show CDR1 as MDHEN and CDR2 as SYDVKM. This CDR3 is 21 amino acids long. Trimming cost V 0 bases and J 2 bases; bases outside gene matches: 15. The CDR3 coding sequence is TGTGCCAGCAGTTTATGGGGCCCCCAGGGGGCCTCAGCAACTGGGGCCAACGTCCTGACTTTC. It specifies CASSLWGPQGASATGANVLTF.

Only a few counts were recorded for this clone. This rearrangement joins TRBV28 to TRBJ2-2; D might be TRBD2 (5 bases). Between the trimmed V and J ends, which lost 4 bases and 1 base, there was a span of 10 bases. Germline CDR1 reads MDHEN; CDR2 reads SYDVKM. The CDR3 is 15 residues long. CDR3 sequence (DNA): TGTGCCAGCAGTTCCACGGGATTGAACACCGGGGAGCTGTTTTTT. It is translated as CASSSTGLNTGELFF.

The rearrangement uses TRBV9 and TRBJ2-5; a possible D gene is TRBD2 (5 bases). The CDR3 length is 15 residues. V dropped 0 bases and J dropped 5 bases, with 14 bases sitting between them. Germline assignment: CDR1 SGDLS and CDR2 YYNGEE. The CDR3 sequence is CASSVGTQGGETQYF. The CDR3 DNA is TGTGCCAGCAGCGTAGGGACTCAAGGTGGGGAGACCCAGTACTTC.

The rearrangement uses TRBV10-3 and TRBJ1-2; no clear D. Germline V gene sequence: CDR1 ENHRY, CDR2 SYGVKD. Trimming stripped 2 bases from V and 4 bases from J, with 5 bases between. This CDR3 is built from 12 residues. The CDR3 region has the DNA TGTGCCATCAGTGAGCAGGCCTATGGCTACACCTTC. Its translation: CAISEQAYGYTF.

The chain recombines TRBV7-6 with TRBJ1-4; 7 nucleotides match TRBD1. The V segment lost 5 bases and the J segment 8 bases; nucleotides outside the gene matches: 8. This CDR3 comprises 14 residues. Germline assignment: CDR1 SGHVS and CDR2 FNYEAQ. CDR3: CASSTAGGFEKLFF. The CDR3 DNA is TGTGCCAGCAGCACAGCAGGGGGTTTCGAAAAACTGTTTTTT.

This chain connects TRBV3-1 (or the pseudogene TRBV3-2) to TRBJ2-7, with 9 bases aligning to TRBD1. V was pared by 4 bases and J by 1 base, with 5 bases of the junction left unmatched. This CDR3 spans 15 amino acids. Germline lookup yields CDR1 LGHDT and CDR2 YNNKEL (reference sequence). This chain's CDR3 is CASSLGTGLSYEQYF. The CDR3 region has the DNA TGTGCCAGCAGCCTCGGGACAGGGCTTTCCTACGAGCAGTACTTC.

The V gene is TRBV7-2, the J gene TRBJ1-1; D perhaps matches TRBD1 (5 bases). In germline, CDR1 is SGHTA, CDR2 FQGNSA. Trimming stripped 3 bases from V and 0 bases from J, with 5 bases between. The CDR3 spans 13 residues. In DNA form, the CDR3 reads TGTGCCAGCAGCTTGACAGTGAACACTGAAGCTTTCTTT. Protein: CASSLTVNTEAFF.

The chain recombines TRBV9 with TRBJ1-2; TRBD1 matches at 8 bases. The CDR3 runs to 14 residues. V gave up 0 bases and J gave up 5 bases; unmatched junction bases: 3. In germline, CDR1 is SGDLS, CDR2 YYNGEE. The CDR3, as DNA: TGTGCCAGCAGCGTAGCGCAGGGGGCGTATGGCTACACCTTC. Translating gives CASSVAQGAYGYTF.

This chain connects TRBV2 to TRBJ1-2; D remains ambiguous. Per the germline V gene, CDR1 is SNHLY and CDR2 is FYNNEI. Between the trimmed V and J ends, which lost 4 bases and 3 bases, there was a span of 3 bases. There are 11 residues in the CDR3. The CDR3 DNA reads TGTGCCAGCAGTGCAGACTATGGCTACACCTTC. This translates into CASSADYGYTF.

DNA of the CDR3: TGTGCCAGCTCACCTGGGGACTACCAGACCCAGTACTTC. This gives the protein CASSPGDYQTQYF. The chain employs TRBV18 and TRBJ2-5; TRBD2 matches 7 bases. The junction had 4 bases not matched to a gene; V was cut back by 3 bases and J by 6 bases. Per the germline V gene, CDR1 is KGHSH and CDR2 is LQKENI. The CDR3 runs 13 residues.

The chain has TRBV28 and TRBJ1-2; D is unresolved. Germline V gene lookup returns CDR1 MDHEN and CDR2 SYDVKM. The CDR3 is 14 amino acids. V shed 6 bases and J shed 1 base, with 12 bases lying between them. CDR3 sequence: CASSREALNYGYTF. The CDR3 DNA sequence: TGTGCCAGCAGCCGCGAGGCCCTTAACTATGGCTACACCTTC.

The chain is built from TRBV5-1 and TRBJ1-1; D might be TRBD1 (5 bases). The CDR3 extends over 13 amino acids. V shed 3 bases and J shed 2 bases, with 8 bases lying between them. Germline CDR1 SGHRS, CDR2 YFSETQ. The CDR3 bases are TGCGCCAGCAGCTGGGGGGAAAACACTGAAGCTTTCTTT. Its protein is CASSWGENTEAFF. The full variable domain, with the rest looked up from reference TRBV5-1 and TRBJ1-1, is KAGVTQTPRYLIKTRGQQVTLSCSPISGHRSVSWYQQTPGQGLQFLFEYFSETQRNKGNFPGRFSGRQFSNSRSEMNVSTLELGDSALYLCASSWGENTEAFFGQGTRLTVV.

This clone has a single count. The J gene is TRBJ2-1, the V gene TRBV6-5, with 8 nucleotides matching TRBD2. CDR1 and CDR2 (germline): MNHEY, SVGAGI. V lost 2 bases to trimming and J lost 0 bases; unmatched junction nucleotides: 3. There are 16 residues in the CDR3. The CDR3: CASSYPGGASYNEQFF. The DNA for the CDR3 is TGTGCCAGCAGTTACCCCGGGGGGGCCTCCTACAATGAGCAGTTCTTC.

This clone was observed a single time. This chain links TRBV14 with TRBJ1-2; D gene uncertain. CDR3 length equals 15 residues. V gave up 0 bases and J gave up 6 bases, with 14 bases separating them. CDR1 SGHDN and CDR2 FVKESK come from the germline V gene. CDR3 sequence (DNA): TGTGCCAGCAGCCAAGATCTGCGGGGAGAAGATGGCTACACCTTC. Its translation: CASSQDLRGEDGYTF.

The CDR3 coding sequence is TGTGCCAGCAGCTCAAGACCCGGGACAGCCCAACGAAACGGTGCATGGCCCCTCCACTTT. This sequence encodes CASSSRPGTAQRNGAWPLHF. This rearrangement joins TRBV5-5 to TRBJ1-6, with TRBD1 identical over 7 bases. The CDR3 is made up of 20 amino acids. In germline, CDR1 is SGHKS, CDR2 YYEKEE (reference sequence). V shed 3 bases, J shed 13 bases, and the junction held 28 bases outside the gene matches.

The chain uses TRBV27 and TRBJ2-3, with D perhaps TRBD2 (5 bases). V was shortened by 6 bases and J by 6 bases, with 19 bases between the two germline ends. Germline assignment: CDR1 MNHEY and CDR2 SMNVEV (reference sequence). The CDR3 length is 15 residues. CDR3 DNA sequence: TGTGCCAGCAGCCAACTAGTGGGCTACGGGGATACGCAGTATTTT. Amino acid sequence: CASSQLVGYGDTQYF.

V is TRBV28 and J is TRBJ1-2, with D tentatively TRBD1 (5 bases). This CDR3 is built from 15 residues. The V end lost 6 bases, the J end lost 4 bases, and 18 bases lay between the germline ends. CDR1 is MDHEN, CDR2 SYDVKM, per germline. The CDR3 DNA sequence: TGTGCCAGCAGGTCGACAGAAATTAGTATCTATGGCTACACCTTC. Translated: CASRSTEISIYGYTF.

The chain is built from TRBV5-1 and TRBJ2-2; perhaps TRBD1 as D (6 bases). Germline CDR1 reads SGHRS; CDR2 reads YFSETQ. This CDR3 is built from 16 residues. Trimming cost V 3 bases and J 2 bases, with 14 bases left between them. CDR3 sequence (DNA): TGCGCCAGCAGCTCAAACAGGGTTACCAACACCGGGGAGCTGTTTTTT. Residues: CASSSNRVTNTGELFF. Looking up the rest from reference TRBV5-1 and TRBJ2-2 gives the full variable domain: KAGVTQTPRYLIKTRGQQVTLSCSPISGHRSVSWYQQTPGQGLQFLFEYFSETQRNKGNFPGRFSGRQFSNSRSEMNVSTLELGDSALYLCASSSNRVTNTGELFFGEGSRLTVL.

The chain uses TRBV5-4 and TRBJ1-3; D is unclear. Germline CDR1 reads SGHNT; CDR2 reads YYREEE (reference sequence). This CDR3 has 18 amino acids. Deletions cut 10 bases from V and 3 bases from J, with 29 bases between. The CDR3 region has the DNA TGTGCCCCCTTCCTTACCGGAAGAGGCCTCGTTTTTGGAAACACCATATATTTT. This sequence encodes CAPFLTGRGLVFGNTIYF.

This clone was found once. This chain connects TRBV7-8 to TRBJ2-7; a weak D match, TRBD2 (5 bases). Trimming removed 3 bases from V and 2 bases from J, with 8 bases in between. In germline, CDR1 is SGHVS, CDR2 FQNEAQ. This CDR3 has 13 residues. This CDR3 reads CASSFSGTYEQYF. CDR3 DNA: TGTGCCAGCAGCTTCAGCGGCACCTACGAGCAGTACTTC.